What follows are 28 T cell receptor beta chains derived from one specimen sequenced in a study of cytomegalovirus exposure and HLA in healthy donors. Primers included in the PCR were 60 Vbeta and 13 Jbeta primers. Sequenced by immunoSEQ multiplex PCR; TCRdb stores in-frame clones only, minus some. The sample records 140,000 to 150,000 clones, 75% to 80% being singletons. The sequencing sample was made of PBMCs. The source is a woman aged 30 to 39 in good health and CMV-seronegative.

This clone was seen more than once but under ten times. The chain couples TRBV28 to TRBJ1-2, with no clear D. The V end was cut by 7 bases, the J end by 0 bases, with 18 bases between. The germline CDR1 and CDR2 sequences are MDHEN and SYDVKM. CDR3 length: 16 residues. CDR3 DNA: TGTGCCAGCACCCACGACGGGGTAAGGGCTAACTATGGCTACACCTTC. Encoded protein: CASTHDGVRANYGYTF.

The CDR3 DNA is TGTGCCACCAGCACCAACTCCTACGAGCAGTACTTC. It specifies CATSTNSYEQYF. The rearrangement uses TRBV15 and TRBJ2-7; D remains ambiguous. The germline CDR1 and CDR2 sequences are LNHNV and YYDKDF (reference sequence). CDR3 size: 12 residues. Trimming shortened V by 4 bases and J by 0 bases, and 4 bases separated the two germline ends.

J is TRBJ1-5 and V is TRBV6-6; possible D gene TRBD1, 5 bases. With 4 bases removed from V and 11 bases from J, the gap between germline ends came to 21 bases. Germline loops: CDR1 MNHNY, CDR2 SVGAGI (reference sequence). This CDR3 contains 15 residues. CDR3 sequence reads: CASSSGGRDLAAQHF. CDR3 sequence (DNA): TGTGCCAGCAGTTCAGGAGGCCGGGACTTGGCGGCCCAGCATTTT.

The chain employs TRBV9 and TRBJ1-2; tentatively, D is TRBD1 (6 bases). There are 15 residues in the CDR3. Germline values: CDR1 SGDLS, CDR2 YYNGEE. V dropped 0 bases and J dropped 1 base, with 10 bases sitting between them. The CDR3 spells CASSVGDTDNYGYTF. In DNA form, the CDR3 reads TGTGCCAGCAGCGTAGGGGACACCGATAACTATGGCTACACCTTC.

The CDR3: CATRDGTLATNEKLFF. The CDR3, as DNA: TGTGCCACAAGAGACGGGACACTTGCAACTAATGAAAAACTGTTTTTT. The rearrangement links TRBV10-3 to TRBJ1-4; TRBD1 might be the D (6 bases). Trimming left V 10 bases short and J 0 bases short, with 18 bases between. CDR1 and CDR2 (germline): ENHRY, SYGVKD. CDR3 length: 16 amino acids.

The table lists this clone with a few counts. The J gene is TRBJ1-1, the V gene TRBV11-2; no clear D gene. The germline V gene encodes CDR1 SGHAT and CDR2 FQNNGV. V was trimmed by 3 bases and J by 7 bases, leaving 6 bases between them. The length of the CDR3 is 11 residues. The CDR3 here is CASSFRVEAFF. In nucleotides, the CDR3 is TGTGCCAGCAGCTTTCGGGTTGAAGCTTTCTTT.

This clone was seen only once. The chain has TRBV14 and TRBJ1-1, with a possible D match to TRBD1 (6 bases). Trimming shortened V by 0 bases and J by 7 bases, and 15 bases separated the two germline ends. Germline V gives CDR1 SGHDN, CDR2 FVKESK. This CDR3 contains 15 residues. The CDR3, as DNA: TGTGCCAGCAGCCAAGACGGGGGGGCGTACAGTGAAGCTTTCTTT. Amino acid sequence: CASSQDGGAYSEAFF.

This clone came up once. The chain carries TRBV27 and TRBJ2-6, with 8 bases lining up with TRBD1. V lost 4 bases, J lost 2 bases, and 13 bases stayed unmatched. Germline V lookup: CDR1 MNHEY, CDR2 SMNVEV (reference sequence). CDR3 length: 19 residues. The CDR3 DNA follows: TGTGCCAGCAGTTCTAATCTTCCGCGACAGGGGCCTGGGGCCAACGTCCTGACTTTC. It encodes CASSSNLPRQGPGANVLTF.

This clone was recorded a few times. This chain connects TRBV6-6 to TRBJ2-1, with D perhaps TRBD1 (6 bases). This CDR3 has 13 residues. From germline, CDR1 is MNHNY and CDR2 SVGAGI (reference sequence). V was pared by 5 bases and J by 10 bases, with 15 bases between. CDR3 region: CASSPTRGQEQFF. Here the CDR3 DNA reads TGTGCCAGCAGTCCAACACGAGGACAGGAGCAGTTCTTC.

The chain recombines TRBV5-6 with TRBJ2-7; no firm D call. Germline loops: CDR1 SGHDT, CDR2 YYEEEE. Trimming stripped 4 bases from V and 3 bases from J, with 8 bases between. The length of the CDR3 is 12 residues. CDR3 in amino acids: CASSRTDYEQYF. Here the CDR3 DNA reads TGTGCCAGCAGCCGAACAGACTACGAGCAGTACTTC.

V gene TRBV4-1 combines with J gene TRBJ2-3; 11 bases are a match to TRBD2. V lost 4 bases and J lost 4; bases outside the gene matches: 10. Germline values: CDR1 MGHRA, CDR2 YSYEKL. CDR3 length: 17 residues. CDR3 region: CASSPHMTSGVADTQYF. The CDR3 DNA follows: TGCGCCAGCAGCCCTCATATGACTAGCGGGGTGGCAGATACGCAGTATTTT.

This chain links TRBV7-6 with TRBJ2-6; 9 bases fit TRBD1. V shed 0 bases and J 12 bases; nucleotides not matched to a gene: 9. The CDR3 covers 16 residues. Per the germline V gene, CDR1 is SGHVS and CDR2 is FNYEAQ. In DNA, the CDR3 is TGTGCCAGCAGCTTAGCGGGACAGGGCGGCTTAAGCGTCCTGACTTTC. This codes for CASSLAGQGGLSVLTF. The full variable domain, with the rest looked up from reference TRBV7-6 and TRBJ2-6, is GAGVSQSPRYKVTKRGQDVALRCDPISGHVSLYWYRQALGQGPEFLTYFNYEAQQDKSGLPNDRFSAERPEGSISTLTIQRTEQRDSAMYRCASSLAGQGGLSVLTFGAGSRLTVL.

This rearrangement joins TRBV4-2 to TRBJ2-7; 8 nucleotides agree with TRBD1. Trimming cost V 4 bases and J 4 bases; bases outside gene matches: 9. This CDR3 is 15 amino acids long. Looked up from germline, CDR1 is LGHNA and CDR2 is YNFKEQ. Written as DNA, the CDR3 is TGTGCCAGCAGCCCGACGGACAGGGAGAGATACGAGCAGTACTTC. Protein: CASSPTDRERYEQYF.

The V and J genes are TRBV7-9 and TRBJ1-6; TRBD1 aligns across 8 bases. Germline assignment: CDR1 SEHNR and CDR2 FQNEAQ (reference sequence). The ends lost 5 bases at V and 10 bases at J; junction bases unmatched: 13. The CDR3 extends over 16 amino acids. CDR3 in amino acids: CASSATTIRGQSPLHF. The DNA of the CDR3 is TGTGCCAGCAGCGCAACTACTATCAGGGGGCAATCACCCCTCCACTTT.

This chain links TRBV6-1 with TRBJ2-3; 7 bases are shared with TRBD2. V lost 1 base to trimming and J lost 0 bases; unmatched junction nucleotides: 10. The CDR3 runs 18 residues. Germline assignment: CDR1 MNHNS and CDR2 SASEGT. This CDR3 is CASSEEGRGRPSTDTQYF. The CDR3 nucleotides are TGTGCCAGCAGTGAAGAGGGGAGGGGACGCCCTAGCACAGATACGCAGTATTTT.

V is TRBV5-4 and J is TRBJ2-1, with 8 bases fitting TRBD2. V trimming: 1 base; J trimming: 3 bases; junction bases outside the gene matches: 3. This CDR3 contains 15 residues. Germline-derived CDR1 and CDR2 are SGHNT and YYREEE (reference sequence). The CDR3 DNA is TGTGCCAGCAGCTTGTATCGGGGGGGCTACAATGAGCAGTTCTTC. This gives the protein CASSLYRGGYNEQFF. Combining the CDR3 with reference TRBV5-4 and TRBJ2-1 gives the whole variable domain ETGVTQSPTHLIKTRGQQVTLRCSSQSGHNTVSWYQQALGQGPQFIFQYYREEENGRGNFPPRFSGLQFPNYSSELNVNALELDDSALYLCASSLYRGGYNEQFFGPGTRLTVL.

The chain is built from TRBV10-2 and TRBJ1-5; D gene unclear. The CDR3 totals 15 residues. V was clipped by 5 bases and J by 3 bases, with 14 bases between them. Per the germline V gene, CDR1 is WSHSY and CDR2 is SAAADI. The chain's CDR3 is CASSPRGLPNQPQHF. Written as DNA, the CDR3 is TGCGCCAGCAGTCCTCGGGGTCTGCCCAATCAGCCCCAGCATTTT.

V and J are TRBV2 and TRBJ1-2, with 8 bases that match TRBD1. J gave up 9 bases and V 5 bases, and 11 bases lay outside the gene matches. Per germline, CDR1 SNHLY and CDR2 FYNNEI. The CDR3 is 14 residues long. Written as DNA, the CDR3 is TGTGCCAGCAGTCCCCGGGACAGGCCTATTAGCTACACCTTC. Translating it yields CASSPRDRPISYTF.

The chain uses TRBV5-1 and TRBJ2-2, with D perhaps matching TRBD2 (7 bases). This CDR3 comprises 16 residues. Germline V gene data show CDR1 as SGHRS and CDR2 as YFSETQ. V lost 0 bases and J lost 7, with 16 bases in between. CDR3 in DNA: TGCGCCAGCAGCTTGGTGGCGGGGGCCCCTGGCGGGGAGCTGTTTTTT. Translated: CASSLVAGAPGGELFF.

The CDR3 sequence: CASSWGIGLAGRAQQFF. Written as DNA, the CDR3 is TGCGCCAGCAGCTGGGGTATAGGACTAGCGGGCCGGGCTCAGCAGTTCTTC. The rearrangement joins TRBV5-1 to TRBJ2-1; 11 positions match TRBD2. CDR3 length equals 17 residues. Germline-derived CDR1 and CDR2 are SGHRS and YFSETQ. J was trimmed by 11 bases and V by 3 bases; bases with no gene match: 16.

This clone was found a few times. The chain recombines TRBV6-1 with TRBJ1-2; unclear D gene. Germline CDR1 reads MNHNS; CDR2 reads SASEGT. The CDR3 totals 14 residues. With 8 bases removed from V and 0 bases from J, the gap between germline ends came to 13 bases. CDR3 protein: CASLPLLANYGYTF. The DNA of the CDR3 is TGTGCCAGCCTCCCCCTTTTAGCTAACTATGGCTACACCTTC.

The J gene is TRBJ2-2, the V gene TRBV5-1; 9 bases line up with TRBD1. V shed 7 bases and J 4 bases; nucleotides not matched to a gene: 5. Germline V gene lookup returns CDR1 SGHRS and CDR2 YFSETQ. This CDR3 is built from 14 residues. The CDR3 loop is CASGGTGSTGELFF. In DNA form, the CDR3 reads TGCGCCAGCGGCGGGACAGGGTCCACCGGGGAGCTGTTTTTT. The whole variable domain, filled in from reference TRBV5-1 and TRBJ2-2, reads KAGVTQTPRYLIKTRGQQVTLSCSPISGHRSVSWYQQTPGQGLQFLFEYFSETQRNKGNFPGRFSGRQFSNSRSEMNVSTLELGDSALYLCASGGTGSTGELFFGEGSRLTVL.

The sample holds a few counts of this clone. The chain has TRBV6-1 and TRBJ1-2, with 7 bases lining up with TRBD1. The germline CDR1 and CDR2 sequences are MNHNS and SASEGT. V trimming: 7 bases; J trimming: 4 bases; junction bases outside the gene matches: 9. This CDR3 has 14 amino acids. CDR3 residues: CASTPRSGGYGYTF. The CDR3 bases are TGTGCCAGCACCCCTAGGTCAGGGGGCTATGGCTACACCTTC.

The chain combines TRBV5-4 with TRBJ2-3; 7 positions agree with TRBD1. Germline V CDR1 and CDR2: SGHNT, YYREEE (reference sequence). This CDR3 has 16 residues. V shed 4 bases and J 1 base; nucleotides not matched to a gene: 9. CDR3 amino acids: CASSPGQARRTDTQYF. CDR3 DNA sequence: TGTGCCAGCAGCCCAGGACAGGCAAGGCGCACAGATACGCAGTATTTT.

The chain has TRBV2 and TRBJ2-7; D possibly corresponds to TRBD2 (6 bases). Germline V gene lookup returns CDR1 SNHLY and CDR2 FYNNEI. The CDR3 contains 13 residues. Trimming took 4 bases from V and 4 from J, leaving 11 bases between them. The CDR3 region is CASSGGDGYEQYF. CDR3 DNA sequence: TGTGCCAGCAGTGGCGGGGACGGTTACGAGCAGTACTTC.

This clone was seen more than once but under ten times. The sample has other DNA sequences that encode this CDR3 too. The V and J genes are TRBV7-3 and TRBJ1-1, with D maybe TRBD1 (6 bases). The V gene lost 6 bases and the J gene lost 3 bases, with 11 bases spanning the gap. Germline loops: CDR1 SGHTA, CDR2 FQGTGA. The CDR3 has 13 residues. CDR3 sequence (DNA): TGTGCCAGCAGGGGAGGGGGGGACACTGAAGCTTTCTTT. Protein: CASRGGGDTEAFF.

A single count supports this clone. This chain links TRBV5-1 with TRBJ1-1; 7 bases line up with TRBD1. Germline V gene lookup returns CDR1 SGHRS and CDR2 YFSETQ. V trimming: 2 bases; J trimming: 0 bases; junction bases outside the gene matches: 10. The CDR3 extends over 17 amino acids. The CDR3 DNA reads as TGCGCCAGCAGCTTTCCGACAGGGAAAAATTTGAACACTGAAGCTTTCTTT. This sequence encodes CASSFPTGKNLNTEAFF.

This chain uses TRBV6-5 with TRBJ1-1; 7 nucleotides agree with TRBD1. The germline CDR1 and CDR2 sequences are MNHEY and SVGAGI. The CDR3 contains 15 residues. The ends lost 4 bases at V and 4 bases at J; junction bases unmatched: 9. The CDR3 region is CASSFTTGMSTEAFF. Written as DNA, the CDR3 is TGTGCCAGCAGTTTTACGACAGGGATGAGCACTGAAGCTTTCTTT.